The rows below give T cell receptor beta chains drawn from one sample of a study of blood T cell repertoires in COVID-19. Produced via immunoSEQ multiplex PCR; TCRdb's table is partial and in-frame only. The sample holds 170,000 or so clones, just under 90% seen once. The material sequenced was peripheral blood. These TCRs come from a woman younger than 30 who had recovered from COVID-19. The CDR3 runs from the conserved cysteine through the conserved F or W. The D gene is left open where the match is weak. Clone size is shown for a subset of rows, as once, few, many or a class of expanded clone.

D: .; V: TRBV11-2; J: TRBJ2-7; size: .; CDR3: CASSSQGGINEQYF; DNA: TGTGCCAGCAGCTCTCAGGGGGGCATCAACGAGCAGTACTTC
D: TRBD2; V: TRBV7-9; J: TRBJ2-2; size: .; CDR3: CASSLGLAGTGELFF; DNA: TGTGCCAGCAGCTTAGGGCTAGCGGGCACCGGGGAGCTGTTTTTT
D: .; V: TRBV28; J: TRBJ2-1; size: .; CDR3: CASSLAYSYNEQFF; DNA: TGTGCCAGCAGTCTAGCGTACTCCTACAATGAGCAGTTCTTC
D: .; V: TRBV18; J: TRBJ1-1; size: once; CDR3: CATGVEMQAFF; DNA: TGTGCCACCGGGGTGGAGATGCAAGCTTTCTTT
D: .; V: TRBV28; J: TRBJ1-2; size: once; CDR3: CASSPPDSFHYGYTF; DNA: TGTGCCAGCAGCCCCCCGGACAGCTTTCACTATGGCTACACCTTC
D: .; V: TRBV12-3/TRBV12-4; J: TRBJ2-7; size: .; CDR3: CASRDSYEQYF; DNA: TGTGCCAGCAGGGACAGCTACGAGCAGTACTTC
D: TRBD1; V: TRBV5-1; J: TRBJ1-5; size: .; CDR3: CASSPGTGEHQPQHF; DNA: TGCGCCAGCAGCCCTGGGACAGGGGAACATCAGCCCCAGCATTTT
D: .; V: TRBV21-1; J: TRBJ1-1; size: .; CDR3: CASSSAPGRNTEAFF; DNA: TGTGCCAGCAGCAGTGCCCCGGGTAGGAACACTGAAGCTTTCTTT
D: TRBD1; V: TRBV7-9; J: TRBJ2-6; size: many; CDR3: CASSSDRGLSGANVLTF; DNA: TGTGCCAGCAGCTCGGACAGGGGCCTCTCTGGGGCCAACGTCCTGACTTTC
D: TRBD1; V: TRBV10-3; J: TRBJ1-1; size: .; CDR3: CAISGTGSTEAFF; DNA: TGTGCCATCAGTGGGACAGGCTCCACTGAAGCTTTCTTT
D: TRBD2; V: TRBV5-8; J: TRBJ2-7; size: .; CDR3: CASSLAGGPTNEQYF; DNA: TGTGCCAGCAGCTTAGCGGGGGGGCCGACAAACGAGCAGTACTTC
D: .; V: TRBV6-1; J: TRBJ2-1; size: .; CDR3: CASSGAGQRVYNEQFF; DNA: TGTGCCAGCAGTGGGGCGGGACAGAGAGTATACAATGAGCAGTTCTTC
D: .; V: TRBV5-8; J: TRBJ2-3; size: once; CDR3: CASSFGTGGTDTQYF; DNA: TGTGCCAGCAGCTTTGGGACGGGGGGCACAGATACGCAGTATTTT
D: .; V: TRBV21-1; J: TRBJ2-2; size: .; CDR3: CASSSKGETQRGELFF; DNA: TGTGCCAGCAGCTCCAAGGGGGAAACACAAAGGGGGGAGCTGTTTTTT
D: .; V: TRBV5-5; J: TRBJ1-5; size: once; CDR3: CASSWDMGAGQPQHF; DNA: TGTGCCAGCAGCTGGGACATGGGGGCGGGCCAGCCCCAGCATTTT
D: TRBD1; V: TRBV5-6; J: TRBJ1-2; size: .; CDR3: CASSFGHRGLYGYTF; DNA: TGTGCCAGCAGCTTCGGGCACAGGGGTCTCTATGGCTATACCTTC
D: TRBD1; V: TRBV3-1/TRBV3-2; J: TRBJ1-1; size: .; CDR3: CASSQGEGTGYWRGTEAFF; DNA: TGTGCCAGCAGCCAAGGCGAGGGGACAGGGTATTGGCGGGGGACTGAAGCTTTCTTT
D: .; V: TRBV6-2/TRBV6-3; J: TRBJ2-2; size: .; CDR3: CASSLRYTGELFF; DNA: TGTGCCAGCAGTTTACGGTACACCGGGGAGCTGTTTTTT
D: TRBD2; V: TRBV7-3; J: TRBJ2-1; size: .; CDR3: CASSLNGLAPYNEQFF; DNA: TGTGCCAGCAGCTTAAACGGACTAGCGCCATACAATGAGCAGTTCTTC
D: TRBD1; V: TRBV6-5; J: TRBJ1-6; size: .; CDR3: CASRPQGVSNSPLHF; DNA: TGTGCCAGCAGACCACAGGGGGTCTCTAATTCACCCCTCCACTTT
D: TRBD2; V: TRBV19; J: TRBJ2-3; size: .; CDR3: CASRLTSGGTDTQYF; DNA: TGTGCCAGTCGCCTTACTAGCGGGGGCACAGATACGCAGTATTTT
D: TRBD1; V: TRBV6-5; J: TRBJ2-2; size: .; CDR3: CASLRQGAGAGELFF; DNA: TGTGCCAGCTTGCGGCAGGGGGCTGGGGCCGGGGAGCTGTTTTTT
D: .; V: TRBV9; J: TRBJ2-3; size: .; CDR3: CASSVEGTPSTDTQYF; DNA: TGTGCCAGCAGCGTAGAGGGGACTCCCTCCACAGATACGCAGTATTTT
D: .; V: TRBV4-2; J: TRBJ2-7; size: .; CDR3: CASSHRGTHYEQYF; DNA: TGTGCCAGCAGCCACCGGGGGACCCACTACGAGCAGTACTTC
D: .; V: TRBV10-3; J: TRBJ1-5; size: .; CDR3: CAISENSPSVSNQPQHF; DNA: TGTGCCATCAGTGAAAACAGCCCTTCAGTAAGCAATCAGCCCCAGCATTTT
D: TRBD1; V: TRBV7-9; J: TRBJ2-5; size: .; CDR3: CASSPGTGWRETQYF; DNA: TGTGCCAGCAGCCCCGGGACAGGGTGGCGAGAGACCCAGTACTTC
D: TRBD1; V: TRBV14; J: TRBJ1-6; size: .; CDR3: CASSQGAVSGQGWNSPLHF; DNA: TGTGCCAGCAGCCAAGGGGCGGTATCGGGACAGGGATGGAATTCACCCCTCCACTTT
D: .; V: TRBV21-1; J: TRBJ2-3; size: .; CDR3: CASSKANRGAKRGTDTQYF; DNA: TGTGCCAGCAGCAAAGCTAACCGGGGGGCAAAAAGGGGCACAGATACGCAGTATTTT